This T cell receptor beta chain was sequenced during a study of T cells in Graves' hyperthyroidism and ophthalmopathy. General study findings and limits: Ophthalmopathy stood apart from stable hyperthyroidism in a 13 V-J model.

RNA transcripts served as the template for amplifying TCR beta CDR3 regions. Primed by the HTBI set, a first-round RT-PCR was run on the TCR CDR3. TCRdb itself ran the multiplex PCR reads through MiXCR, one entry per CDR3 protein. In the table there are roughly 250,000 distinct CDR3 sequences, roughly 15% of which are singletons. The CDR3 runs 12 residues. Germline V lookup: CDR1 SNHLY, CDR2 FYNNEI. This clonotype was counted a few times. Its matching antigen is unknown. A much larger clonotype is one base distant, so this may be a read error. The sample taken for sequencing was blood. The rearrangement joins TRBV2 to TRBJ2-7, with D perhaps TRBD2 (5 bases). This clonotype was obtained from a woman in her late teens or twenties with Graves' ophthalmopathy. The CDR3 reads CASGSGTYERYF. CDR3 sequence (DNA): TGTGCCAGCGGAAGCGGAACCTACGAGCGGTACTTC.